This T cell receptor beta chain was sequenced in a study of cytomegalovirus exposure and HLA in healthy donors. Study-wide context: Assignment to the Caucasian-associated ancestry cluster applied to 81% of the approximately 420 genotyped donors.

13 Jbeta primers and 60 Vbeta primers were used for the PCR. The protocol was immunoSEQ multiplex PCR, while the TCRdb copy is restricted to in-frame clones and leaves out a portion. The table has about 200,000 clones, over 9.5% seen once. V lost 7 bases and J 6 bases, leaving 13 bases between the germline ends. The CDR3 has 13 amino acids. CDR1 MNHNS and CDR2 SASEGT come from the germline V gene. Study-wide results and limits: A later analysis, which compared TCR beta chains of equal frequency, found the HLA-associated ones more clonally expanded.

This clone was counted a few times. Antigen unknown. This clonotype originated in a man in his fifties in good health and CMV-seropositive. The sample consisted of PBMCs. This chain links TRBV6-1 with TRBJ1-5; tentatively, D is TRBD1 (5 bases). CDR3 coding DNA: TGTGCCAGCAATGGCGCGGGGACTCAGCCCCAGCATTTT. It translates to CASNGAGTQPQHF.